One sample yielded the 22 T cell receptor beta chains listed below, sequenced in a study of blood T cell repertoires in COVID-19. Clones were read by immunoSEQ multiplex PCR, and TCRdb kept only the in-frame ones, dropping some. The sample has more than 150,000 clones; more than 65% are singletons. Sequenced material: peripheral blood. The receptors originated from a woman older than 75 with acute or convalescent COVID-19.

V and J are TRBV4-1 and TRBJ1-1; D ambiguous. This CDR3 region has 18 residues. From germline, CDR1 is MGHRA and CDR2 YSYEKL. Trimming cost V 4 bases and J 1 base, with 22 bases left between them. The CDR3 here is CASSPGLLRRVKNTEAFF. As DNA, the CDR3 is TGCGCCAGCAGCCCAGGACTACTTAGGCGGGTCAAGAACACTGAAGCTTTCTTT.

The gene calls are TRBV6-5 and TRBJ1-4, with a weak D call TRBD1 (6 bases). Trimming shortened V by 6 bases and J by 4 bases, and 12 bases separated the two germline ends. From germline, CDR1 is MNHEY and CDR2 SVGAGI. This CDR3 contains 14 residues. The chain's CDR3 is CASSMNRDNEKLFF. CDR3 coding DNA: TGTGCCAGCAGCATGAACAGGGATAATGAAAAACTGTTTTTT.

The chain uses TRBV30 and TRBJ1-2; TRBD1 might be the D (6 bases). The CDR3 length is 15 residues. Germline-derived CDR1 and CDR2 are GTSNPN and SVGIG (reference sequence). V lost 0 bases to trimming and J lost 3 bases, with 14 bases between them. The CDR3 nucleotides read TGTGCCTGGAGTGTACGGGACATCCCCTACTATGGCTACACCTTC. Translation: CAWSVRDIPYYGYTF.

This chain uses TRBV4-1 with TRBJ1-4; 9 nucleotides match TRBD1. Germline CDR1 is MGHRA and CDR2 is YSYEKL. The V segment lost 3 bases and the J segment 8 bases; nucleotides outside the gene matches: 13. CDR3 length equals 17 residues. The DNA for the CDR3 is TGCGCCAGCAGCCAGGGAAACACCGGGACAGGGAACGAAAAACTGTTTTTT. Translation gives CASSQGNTGTGNEKLFF.

This clone has only a few counts. The chain couples TRBV19 to TRBJ1-2, with a tentative D call TRBD1 (5 bases). Germline V CDR1 and CDR2: LNHDA, SQIVND (reference sequence). The CDR3 is 12 residues long. V was clipped by 6 bases and J by 8 bases, with 13 bases between them. The CDR3 bases are TGTGCCAGTAGCCGGGGGGGGGACGGCTACACCTTC. Translation gives CASSRGGDGYTF. Drawing the rest from reference TRBV19 and TRBJ1-2, the complete variable domain is DGGITQSPKYLFRKEGQNVTLSCEQNLNHDAMYWYRQDPGQGLRLIYYSQIVNDFQKGDIAEGYSVSREKKESFPLTVTSAQKNPTAFYLCASSRGGDGYTFGSGTRLTVV.

The V call is TRBV5-1, the J call TRBJ1-1; D unresolved. Trimming pared 5 bases from V and 5 bases from J, leaving 7 bases between. The CDR3 is 11 amino acids. Germline-derived CDR1 and CDR2 are SGHRS and YFSETQ. The CDR3 DNA reads as TGCGCCAGCAGGCGTGAGACTGAAGCTTTCTTT. Translated, it gives CASRRETEAFF.

This chain uses TRBV19 with TRBJ2-6, with 7 positions matching TRBD2. Per the germline V gene, CDR1 is LNHDA and CDR2 is SQIVND (reference sequence). The CDR3 has 15 residues. V was pared by 2 bases and J by 14 bases, with 12 bases of the junction left unmatched. The CDR3 nucleotides read TGTGCCAGTAGTATATGGGCTAGCGGAAGCCAGCTCCTGACTTTC. Amino acid sequence: CASSIWASGSQLLTF.

This rearrangement joins TRBV6-6 to TRBJ1-4; 8 bases map to TRBD1. The J segment lost 6 bases and the V segment lost 6 bases, leaving 6 bases of the junction unmatched. This CDR3 has 14 amino acids. The germline V gene has CDR1 MNHNY and CDR2 SVGAGI (reference sequence). The CDR3 bases are TGTGCCAGCAGATTTGGGACAGGAGATGAAAAACTGTTTTTT. This sequence encodes CASRFGTGDEKLFF.

The chain carries TRBV5-1 and TRBJ2-3; 8 nucleotides match TRBD2. The V gene end was trimmed by 4 bases and the J gene end by 0 bases; junction bases not matched to a gene: 13. Germline lookup yields CDR1 SGHRS and CDR2 YFSETQ. This CDR3 comprises 18 residues. The chain's CDR3 is CASSPNPPGLGSTDTQYF. DNA of the CDR3: TGCGCCAGCAGCCCGAACCCCCCGGGACTAGGCAGCACAGATACGCAGTATTTT. Filled out from reference TRBV5-1 and TRBJ2-3, the complete variable domain reads KAGVTQTPRYLIKTRGQQVTLSCSPISGHRSVSWYQQTPGQGLQFLFEYFSETQRNKGNFPGRFSGRQFSNSRSEMNVSTLELGDSALYLCASSPNPPGLGSTDTQYFGPGTRLTVL.

The V and J genes are TRBV30 and TRBJ1-4; D call uncertain. V dropped 2 bases and J dropped 5 bases, with 9 bases sitting between them. The V gene's germline CDR1 is GTSNPN and CDR2 SVGIG (reference sequence). This CDR3 region has 13 residues. In nucleotides, the CDR3 is TGTGCCTGGAGTTGGGCCCCCAATGAAAAACTGTTTTTT. Residues: CAWSWAPNEKLFF.

The chain combines TRBV19 with TRBJ2-1, with D maybe TRBD2 (6 bases). Germline V gene sequence: CDR1 LNHDA, CDR2 SQIVND (reference sequence). The CDR3 is made up of 15 amino acids. Trimming pared 4 bases from V and 8 bases from J, leaving 18 bases between. For the CDR3, the DNA is TGTGCCAGTAGTACCCCCTTTTCCCCTAGCGATGAGCAGTTCTTC. Amino acids: CASSTPFSPSDEQFF.

The chain joins TRBV3-1 (or the pseudogene TRBV3-2) to TRBJ1-2; 7 bases are shared with TRBD1. Germline assignment: CDR1 LGHDT and CDR2 YNNKEL (reference sequence). Germline trimming cut 2 bases from V and 4 bases from J; bases unmatched to any gene: 10. The CDR3 runs to 16 residues. CDR3 amino acids: CASSQTGTGDGYGYTF. Written as DNA, the CDR3 is TGTGCCAGCAGCCAAACGGGAACAGGGGATGGCTATGGCTACACCTTC.

The V and J genes are TRBV7-2 and TRBJ2-7; 8 bases are shared with TRBD2. With 6 bases clipped from V and 3 bases from J, the junction kept 7 bases outside the gene matches. Germline V CDR1 and CDR2: SGHTA, FQGNSA. CDR3 length: 14 amino acids. Here the CDR3 reads CASSIAGIGYEQYF. The CDR3 nucleotides are TGTGCCAGCAGTATAGCGGGAATCGGCTACGAGCAGTACTTC. The full variable domain, with the rest looked up from reference TRBV7-2 and TRBJ2-7, is GAGVSQSPSNKVTEKGKDVELRCDPISGHTALYWYRQSLGQGLEFLIYFQGNSAPDKSGLPSDRFSAERTGGSVSTLTIQRTQQEDSAVYLCASSIAGIGYEQYFGPGTRLTVT.

The gene calls are TRBV19 and TRBJ2-6; D gene unclear. This CDR3 has 15 residues. V lost 1 base and J lost 0, with 4 bases in between. The germline V gene has CDR1 LNHDA and CDR2 SQIVND (reference sequence). CDR3 in DNA: TGTGCCAGTAGTATAGGCAGCTCTGGGGCCAACGTCCTGACTTTC. This gives the protein CASSIGSSGANVLTF.

This clone was picked up one time. The V gene is TRBV5-1, the J gene TRBJ2-7; 8 nucleotides agree with TRBD1. V was clipped by 4 bases and J by 2 bases; unmatched bases: 8. The CDR3 runs to 15 residues. Looked up from germline, CDR1 is SGHRS and CDR2 is YFSETQ. For the CDR3, the DNA is TGCGCCAGCAGCAGCGCAGGGGGCCGCACCTACGAGCAGTACTTC. It specifies CASSSAGGRTYEQYF.

The chain couples TRBV7-2 to TRBJ1-2; the D gene is possibly TRBD1 (6 bases). Trimming took 5 bases from V and 4 from J, leaving 11 bases between them. This CDR3 is 13 amino acids long. Germline values: CDR1 SGHTA, CDR2 FQGNSA. For the CDR3, the DNA is TGTGCCAGCAGCAAGCAGGGGTCCTATGGCTACACCTTC. Its protein is CASSKQGSYGYTF.

This chain links TRBV28 with TRBJ2-3, with 7 positions matching TRBD1. The germline gives CDR1 MDHEN, CDR2 SYDVKM. The CDR3 spans 15 residues. The ends lost 7 bases at V and 2 bases at J; junction bases unmatched: 9. CDR3 in DNA: TGTGCCAGCACCAGAGACAGGGCTCACACAGATACGCAGTATTTT. Its protein is CASTRDRAHTDTQYF.

The CDR3 sequence: CASSSYRDGLGGYTF. DNA for the CDR3: TGTGCCAGCAGCTCATACAGGGACGGGTTAGGGGGCTACACCTTC. This chain links TRBV7-9 with TRBJ1-2, with D perhaps matching TRBD1 (6 bases). Germline-derived CDR1 and CDR2 are SEHNR and FQNEAQ (reference sequence). The length of the CDR3 is 15 residues. Between the trimmed V and J ends, which lost 4 bases and 8 bases, there was a span of 20 bases.

This chain joins TRBV2 and TRBJ2-7, with TRBD2 as a possible D gene (7 bases). Trimming removed 6 bases from V and 1 base from J, with 16 bases in between. The CDR3 loop spans 15 amino acids. Germline V gene sequence: CDR1 SNHLY, CDR2 FYNNEI. The CDR3 nucleotides are TGTGCCAGCAGGGGGGGGCCTCAGCAATCCTACGAGCAGTACTTC. The encoded protein is CASRGGPQQSYEQYF. Full variable domain (missing parts from reference TRBV2 and TRBJ2-7): EPEVTQTPSHQVTQMGQEVILRCVPISNHLYFYWYRQILGQKVEFLVSFYNNEISEKSEIFDDQFSVERPDGSNFTLKIRSTKLEDSAMYFCASRGGPQQSYEQYFGPGTRLTVT.

The CDR3 here is CASSPRGGPGNTIYF. CDR3 bases: TGTGCCAGCAGCCCCAGAGGGGGACCCGGAAACACCATATATTTT. The chain employs TRBV5-4 and TRBJ1-3; tentative D call: TRBD1 (6 bases). V lost 4 bases, J lost 4 bases, and 15 bases lay in between. There are 15 residues in the CDR3. The germline V gene has CDR1 SGHNT and CDR2 YYREEE (reference sequence).

J is TRBJ1-1 and V is TRBV10-2; no reliable D call. Germline lookup yields CDR1 WSHSY and CDR2 SAAADI. V was trimmed by 6 bases and J by 1 base, leaving 12 bases between them. The CDR3 contains 14 residues. The CDR3 DNA follows: TGCGCCAGCAGCCTGGCCACACGGAACACTGAAGCTTTCTTT. The encoded protein is CASSLATRNTEAFF.

The chain carries TRBV5-1 and TRBJ2-3; 11 nucleotides align to TRBD2. Trimming took 1 base from V and 1 from J; bases not matched to a gene: 11. The germline gives CDR1 SGHRS, CDR2 YFSETQ. CDR3 length equals 19 residues. The CDR3 loop is CASSLTASISGRGTDTQYF. CDR3 DNA sequence: TGCGCCAGCAGCTTGACGGCCTCGATTAGCGGGAGGGGCACAGATACGCAGTATTTT. The full variable domain, in which reference TRBV5-1 and TRBJ2-3 provide the parts outside the CDR3, is KAGVTQTPRYLIKTRGQQVTLSCSPISGHRSVSWYQQTPGQGLQFLFEYFSETQRNKGNFPGRFSGRQFSNSRSEMNVSTLELGDSALYLCASSLTASISGRGTDTQYFGPGTRLTVL.